This T cell receptor (beta chain) was observed in a study of siplizumab effects on memory and regulatory T cells. Notes on this clone: The antigen is undetermined.

General observations from the study: Where siplizumab was present, mappable alloreactive CD4+ clones averaged about 70% Treg-derived, compared with more than 25% in controls. Solely a minor proportion of alloreactive clones could be assigned to unstimulated subsets. Most proliferating CD4+ or CD8+ clones, roughly 80-96%, had no naive or memory assignment.

Per sample, approximately 10^5 TCR templates underwent assay. The method was immunoSEQ multiplex PCR; TCRdb's version includes in-frame clones alone and lacks a portion of them. In the table there are about 52,000 clones, 95% to 97% of which are singletons. The sequencing input was naive CD4+ T cells sorted from blood. This sequence originates from a human donor in good health.

Here the CDR3 reads CASSQTGTASYEQYF. The CDR3 DNA is TGTGCCAGCAGCCAAACTGGGACTGCATCCTACGAGCAGTACTTC. This chain links TRBV7-2 with TRBJ2-5, with D possibly matching TRBD2 (6 bases). The J call may be in error: the DNA end matches TRBJ2-7 better. The CDR3 sequence is 15 residues long. CDR1 is SGHTA, CDR2 FQGNSA, per germline.